Listed below are T cell receptor beta chains from one sample, sequenced in a study of OX40 agonist ivuxolimab in advanced cancers. Clones were sequenced by immunoSEQ multiplex PCR, and TCRdb holds only the in-frame ones, with some missing. The sample records about 64,000 clones, around 84% being singletons. The source material was CD4+ or CD8+ T cells sorted from blood, sampled in a trial of the OX40 agonist ivuxolimab. The receptors here all came from an adult with an advanced solid tumor such as melanoma, head and neck, liver or kidney cancer. Both conserved end residues are part of each CDR3. The D gene is left open where the match is weak. For some rows the clone size is stated as once, few or many, or as a class when expanded; others skip it.

clone_size: NA
v_call: TRBV30
j_call: TRBJ1-2
d_call: NA
cdr3_aa: CAWSVPSAGDRYTF
cdr3_nt: TGTGCCTGGAGTGTTCCCAGCGCTGGAGACCGCTACACCTTC

clone_size: few
v_call: TRBV4-2
j_call: TRBJ1-4
d_call: TRBD1
cdr3_aa: CASSQVSQGADEKLFF
cdr3_nt: TGTGCCAGCAGCCAAGTCAGTCAGGGGGCAGATGAAAAACTGTTTTTT

clone_size: NA
v_call: TRBV5-4
j_call: TRBJ2-5
d_call: NA
cdr3_aa: CASSLGGERWETQYF
cdr3_nt: TGTGCCAGCAGCTTAGGCGGGGAAAGGTGGGAGACCCAGTACTTC

clone_size: few
v_call: TRBV6-5
j_call: TRBJ1-2
d_call: TRBD1
cdr3_aa: CASRTGGRGYTF
cdr3_nt: TGTGCCAGCAGGACAGGGGGCAGAGGCTACACCTTC

clone_size: NA
v_call: TRBV19
j_call: TRBJ2-1
d_call: NA
cdr3_aa: CASTPNRDSYNEQFF
cdr3_nt: TGTGCCAGTACCCCGAACAGGGACTCCTACAATGAGCAGTTCTTC

clone_size: NA
v_call: TRBV18
j_call: TRBJ1-1
d_call: NA
cdr3_aa: CASSPISGSTEAFF
cdr3_nt: TGTGCCAGCTCACCAATATCGGGATCCACTGAAGCTTTCTTT

clone_size: NA
v_call: TRBV28
j_call: TRBJ2-2
d_call: TRBD1
cdr3_aa: CASRPQGVNTGELFF
cdr3_nt: TGTGCCAGCCGACCTCAGGGGGTTAACACCGGGGAGCTGTTTTTT

clone_size: NA
v_call: TRBV10-3
j_call: TRBJ2-5
d_call: TRBD2
cdr3_aa: CAISGASGGPETQYF
cdr3_nt: TGTGCCATCAGTGGGGCTAGCGGGGGTCCAGAGACCCAGTACTTC

clone_size: NA
v_call: TRBV6-1
j_call: TRBJ1-3
d_call: NA
cdr3_aa: CASSQRAGTGNTIYF
cdr3_nt: TGTGCCAGCAGCCAAAGGGCAGGGACTGGAAACACCATATATTTT

clone_size: few
v_call: TRBV5-6
j_call: TRBJ1-2
d_call: TRBD1
cdr3_aa: CASNRDRGAYGYTF
cdr3_nt: TGTGCCAGCAACCGCGACAGGGGCGCCTATGGCTACACCTTC

clone_size: NA
v_call: TRBV7-3
j_call: TRBJ2-7
d_call: NA
cdr3_aa: CASSLSGDYEQYF
cdr3_nt: TGTGCCAGCAGCTTATCTGGGGACTACGAGCAGTACTTC

clone_size: NA
v_call: TRBV29-1
j_call: TRBJ1-1
d_call: NA
cdr3_aa: CSVDRGMNTEAFF
cdr3_nt: TGCAGCGTTGACCGGGGAATGAACACTGAAGCTTTCTTT

clone_size: NA
v_call: TRBV11-2
j_call: TRBJ2-5
d_call: TRBD2
cdr3_aa: CASSLDPSGGGTQYF
cdr3_nt: TGTGCCAGCAGCTTAGATCCTAGCGGGGGGGGGACCCAGTACTTC

clone_size: once
v_call: TRBV28
j_call: TRBJ1-2
d_call: NA
cdr3_aa: CASSSESWVSGYTF
cdr3_nt: TGTGCCAGCAGTTCGGAGTCATGGGTATCTGGCTACACCTTC

clone_size: NA
v_call: TRBV30
j_call: TRBJ2-7
d_call: NA
cdr3_aa: CAWTQKGGYEQYF
cdr3_nt: TGTGCCTGGACCCAAAAGGGGGGCTACGAGCAGTACTTC

clone_size: NA
v_call: TRBV7-9
j_call: TRBJ1-1
d_call: TRBD1
cdr3_aa: CASSLSMTGTEAFF
cdr3_nt: TGTGCCAGCAGCTTATCAATGACAGGGACTGAAGCTTTCTTT

clone_size: NA
v_call: TRBV6-1
j_call: TRBJ1-2
d_call: NA
cdr3_aa: CASSVSGTIYGYTF
cdr3_nt: TGTGCCAGCAGTGTTTCCGGGACAATTTATGGCTACACCTTC

clone_size: few
v_call: TRBV7-8
j_call: TRBJ1-1
d_call: NA
cdr3_aa: CASSDWGVVFTEAFF
cdr3_nt: TGTGCCAGCAGCGACTGGGGGGTCGTGTTTACTGAAGCTTTCTTT

clone_size: NA
v_call: TRBV4-1
j_call: TRBJ2-7
d_call: NA
cdr3_aa: CASRPTFRDNPYEQYF
cdr3_nt: TGCGCCAGCAGACCAACCTTCCGGGACAACCCCTACGAGCAGTACTTC

clone_size: NA
v_call: TRBV2
j_call: TRBJ1-1
d_call: NA
cdr3_aa: CADTQGNIRTEAFF
cdr3_nt: TGTGCCGACACACAGGGTAATATCCGCACTGAAGCTTTCTTT

clone_size: NA
v_call: TRBV11-2
j_call: TRBJ2-5
d_call: NA
cdr3_aa: CASSPRLEETQYF
cdr3_nt: TGTGCCAGCAGCCCTCGACTAGAAGAGACCCAGTACTTC

clone_size: NA
v_call: TRBV19
j_call: TRBJ1-1
d_call: TRBD1
cdr3_aa: CASSMRTGRRTEAFF
cdr3_nt: TGTGCCAGTAGTATGCGGACAGGGAGGAGGACTGAAGCTTTCTTT

clone_size: NA
v_call: TRBV5-6
j_call: TRBJ1-1
d_call: NA
cdr3_aa: CASSSAPGSGTEAFF
cdr3_nt: TGTGCCAGCAGCTCTGCCCCAGGGAGTGGGACTGAAGCTTTCTTT

clone_size: once
v_call: TRBV6-5
j_call: TRBJ1-5
d_call: NA
cdr3_aa: CASSSPNQPQHF
cdr3_nt: TGTGCCAGCAGTTCCCCGAATCAGCCCCAGCATTTT

clone_size: few
v_call: TRBV6-5
j_call: TRBJ1-2
d_call: TRBD1
cdr3_aa: CASSYEYRGGYGYTF
cdr3_nt: TGTGCCAGCAGTTATGAGTACAGGGGTGGCTATGGCTACACCTTC

clone_size: NA
v_call: TRBV7-3
j_call: TRBJ2-1
d_call: NA
cdr3_aa: CASSPTRGEQFF
cdr3_nt: TGTGCCAGCAGCCCCACTCGGGGTGAGCAGTTCTTC

clone_size: NA
v_call: TRBV19
j_call: TRBJ2-3
d_call: TRBD1
cdr3_aa: CASMEDRDADTQYF
cdr3_nt: TGTGCCAGTATGGAGGACAGGGATGCAGATACGCAGTATTTT

clone_size: once
v_call: TRBV7-9
j_call: TRBJ1-2
d_call: NA
cdr3_aa: CASSHNLVGNYGYTF
cdr3_nt: TGTGCCAGCAGCCATAATCTGGTAGGGAACTATGGCTACACCTTC

clone_size: NA
v_call: TRBV6-5
j_call: TRBJ1-2
d_call: NA
cdr3_aa: CASSSRGLGYGYTF
cdr3_nt: TGTGCCAGCAGTTCCCGGGGGCTCGGCTATGGCTACACCTTC

clone_size: NA
v_call: TRBV11-2
j_call: TRBJ2-3
d_call: NA
cdr3_aa: CASSFAAGGTDTQYF
cdr3_nt: TGTGCCAGCAGCTTTGCGGCTGGGGGCACAGATACGCAGTATTTT

clone_size: NA
v_call: TRBV9
j_call: TRBJ2-1
d_call: NA
cdr3_aa: CASSVGGVGLGNEQFF
cdr3_nt: TGTGCCAGCAGCGTAGGAGGAGTCGGCTTGGGGAATGAGCAGTTCTTC

clone_size: NA
v_call: TRBV10-3
j_call: TRBJ2-5
d_call: TRBD2
cdr3_aa: CAISGSSGTGRTQYF
cdr3_nt: TGTGCCATCAGTGGGTCTAGCGGTACAGGCCGGACCCAGTACTTC